This is a list of T cell receptor beta chains from one sample in a study of blood T cell repertoires in COVID-19. Assay used: immunoSEQ multiplex PCR; TCRdb lists only in-frame clones, some missing. The table shows approximately 74,000 clones, with about 89% occurring only once. Input material: peripheral blood. Receptors were obtained from a woman between 55 and 75 years old with acute or convalescent COVID-19. The CDR3 runs from the conserved cysteine through the conserved F or W. A D gene is named only where the DNA matches it firmly. Expanded clones get a size class; other rows say once, few or many, or leave the size out.

>.|TRBD1|TRBJ2-2|TRBV6-2/TRBV6-3
CASSGDSPGELFF
TGTGCCAGCAGTGGGGACAGCCCCGGGGAGCTGTTTTTT
>.|TRBD1|TRBJ1-6|TRBV4-2
CASSQDVRGLNSPLHF
TGTGCCAGCAGCCAAGATGTTAGGGGGCTAAATTCACCCCTCCACTTT
>.|TRBD1|TRBJ2-7|TRBV30
CAWTTGGRYEQYF
TGTGCCTGGACTACAGGGGGCCGCTACGAGCAGTACTTC
>.|TRBD1|TRBJ1-2|TRBV5-1
CASSRSTGRVGYGYTF
TGCGCCAGCAGCCGCTCGACAGGGAGAGTGGGGTATGGCTACACCTTC
>few|.|TRBJ1-5|TRBV19
CASSYRALFNQPQHF
TGTGCCAGTAGTTACAGGGCCCTCTTCAATCAGCCCCAGCATTTT
>.|.|TRBJ1-2|TRBV5-1
CASSATPGGEYGYTF
TGCGCCAGCAGCGCTACCCCCGGGGGGGAGTATGGCTACACCTTC
>few|TRBD2|TRBJ2-7|TRBV5-6
CASSREGSSYEQYF
TGTGCCAGCAGTCGGGAGGGAAGCTCCTACGAGCAGTACTTC
>.|TRBD1|TRBJ2-3|TRBV29-1
CSVETGTGGYTDTQYF
TGCAGCGTTGAAACGGGAACAGGGGGGTACACAGATACGCAGTATTTT
>once|.|TRBJ1-1|TRBV27
CASSLLTGLEAFF
TGTGCCAGCAGTTTATTGACAGGCCTTGAAGCTTTCTTT
>.|TRBD1|TRBJ1-2|TRBV19
CASSPSSDREFFGYTF
TGTGCCAGTAGTCCGAGTTCGGACAGGGAATTTTTCGGCTACACCTTC
>.|.|TRBJ1-3|TRBV4-3
CASSQEMSSGNTIYF
TGCGCCAGCAGCCAAGAGATGAGCTCTGGAAACACCATATATTTT
>.|.|TRBJ1-5|TRBV18
CASSLRTDNQPQHF
TGTGCCAGCTCACTTCGGACAGACAATCAGCCCCAGCATTTT
>once|TRBD2|TRBJ2-3|TRBV10-3
CAISASDGRSLDTQYF
TGTGCCATCAGTGCTTCGGACGGGAGGAGTTTAGATACGCAGTATTTT
>.|.|TRBJ2-7|TRBV5-1
CASSFEGEQYF
TGCGCCAGCAGCTTCGAGGGCGAGCAGTACTTC
>once|TRBD1|TRBJ2-1|TRBV7-7
CASSAGQGGWSEQFF
TGTGCCAGCAGCGCCGGACAGGGCGGGTGGAGTGAGCAGTTCTTC
>.|.|TRBJ2-4|TRBV4-1
CASSQDSRQVGNIQYF
TGCGCCAGCAGCCAAGATAGTAGACAGGTCGGAAACATTCAGTACTTC
>once|TRBD1|TRBJ2-6|TRBV5-1
CASSPTGLSSGANVLTF
TGCGCCAGCAGCCCGACAGGGTTGAGCTCTGGGGCCAACGTCCTGACTTTC
>once|.|TRBJ2-7|TRBV29-1
CSVRWQGSYEQYF
TGCAGCGTTCGCTGGCAGGGCTCCTACGAGCAGTACTTC
>.|TRBD2|TRBJ2-3|TRBV5-4
CASSLSLAGAGSTDTQYF
TGTGCCAGCAGCTTGTCTCTAGCGGGGGCCGGGAGCACAGATACGCAGTATTTT
>.|TRBD1|TRBJ1-3|TRBV11-2
CASKGQFSGNTIYF
TGTGCCAGCAAGGGACAGTTCTCTGGAAACACCATATATTTT
>.|TRBD1|TRBJ1-1|TRBV7-2
CASSLTTGAGAFF
TGTGCCAGCAGCCTCACTACAGGGGCGGGAGCTTTCTTT
>.|.|TRBJ1-4|TRBV6-1
CASSDAQGFDEKLFF
TGTGCCAGCAGTGATGCCCAGGGGTTCGATGAAAAACTGTTTTTT
>.|.|TRBJ2-1|TRBV24-1
CATSDQWGGRYNEQFF
TGTGCCACCAGTGATCAGTGGGGGGGCCGATACAATGAGCAGTTCTTC
>.|.|TRBJ2-6|TRBV7-9
CASSLEGAGANVLTF
TGTGCCAGCAGCTTAGAAGGAGCCGGGGCCAACGTCCTGACTTTC
>.|TRBD1|TRBJ1-1|TRBV11-2
CASSWGQYDTEAFF
TGTGCCAGCAGCTGGGGACAGTATGACACTGAAGCTTTCTTT
>once|TRBD1|TRBJ1-6|TRBV5-6
CASSPGQGGSPLHF
TGTGCCAGCAGCCCCGGACAGGGTGGCTCACCCCTCCACTTT
>few|TRBD1|TRBJ1-1|TRBV29-1
CSLKGQGGTEAFF
TGCAGCCTGAAGGGACAGGGAGGAACTGAAGCTTTCTTT
>once|.|TRBJ1-2|TRBV7-2
CASSLQGSGNYGYTF
TGTGCCAGCAGCTTACAGGGGTCTGGAAACTATGGCTACACCTTC
>.|.|TRBJ1-4|TRBV30
CAWSGRAGEKLFF
TGTGCCTGGAGTGGCAGGGCGGGGGAAAAACTGTTTTTT
>once|TRBD2|TRBJ2-1|TRBV7-3
CASSPTSDSSYNEQFF
TGTGCCAGCAGCCCGACTAGCGACAGCTCCTACAATGAGCAGTTCTTC
>.|.|TRBJ2-1|TRBV13
CASSQYNEQFF
TGTGCCAGCAGCCAATACAATGAGCAGTTCTTC
>once|TRBD1|TRBJ1-6|TRBV7-2
CASSRTGGPPLHF
TGTGCCAGCAGTCGCACAGGGGGCCCACCCCTCCACTTT
>once|TRBD2|TRBJ2-1|TRBV19
CASSKTAGGLTNEQFF
TGTGCCAGTAGTAAGACAGCGGGGGGCCTTACAAATGAGCAGTTCTTC
>.|.|TRBJ1-2|TRBV27
CASSPVGRTPSAGYTF
TGTGCCAGCAGCCCAGTGGGGAGGACCCCCTCGGCGGGCTACACCTTC
>.|.|TRBJ2-7|TRBV28
CASSSPGGASYEQYF
TGTGCCAGCAGCAGCCCTGGGGGGGCCTCCTACGAGCAGTACTTC
>.|TRBD2|TRBJ2-7|TRBV7-9
CASSLDGGTYEQYF
TGTGCCAGCAGCTTAGACGGGGGGACCTACGAGCAGTACTTC
>.|.|TRBJ1-1|TRBV6-2/TRBV6-3
CASSYLSGLNTEAFF
TGTGCCAGCAGTTATTTATCAGGATTGAACACTGAAGCTTTCTTT
>few|.|TRBJ1-1|TRBV30
CAWSAYTETEAFF
TGTGCCTGGAGTGCCTACACAGAGACCGAAGCTTTCTTT
>.|.|TRBJ1-6|TRBV9
CASSRNNLLSYNSPLHF
TGTGCCAGCAGCCGAAATAACCTACTCTCCTATAATTCACCCCTCCACTTT
>once|TRBD2|TRBJ2-2|TRBV3-1/TRBV3-2
CASSQFSLAGDTGELFF
TGTGCCAGCAGCCAATTTTCACTAGCGGGGGACACCGGGGAGCTGTTTTTT
>.|TRBD2|TRBJ2-1|TRBV19
CASSLTGTRHYNEQFF
TGTGCCAGTAGTCTCACCGGGACTAGACATTACAATGAGCAGTTCTTC
>.|.|TRBJ2-2|TRBV19
CASSMQGDTGELFF
TGTGCCAGTAGTATGCAGGGTGATACCGGGGAGCTGTTTTTT
>.|.|TRBJ2-2|TRBV4-3
CASSREQTGELFF
TGCGCCAGCAGCCGAGAACAGACCGGGGAGCTGTTTTTT